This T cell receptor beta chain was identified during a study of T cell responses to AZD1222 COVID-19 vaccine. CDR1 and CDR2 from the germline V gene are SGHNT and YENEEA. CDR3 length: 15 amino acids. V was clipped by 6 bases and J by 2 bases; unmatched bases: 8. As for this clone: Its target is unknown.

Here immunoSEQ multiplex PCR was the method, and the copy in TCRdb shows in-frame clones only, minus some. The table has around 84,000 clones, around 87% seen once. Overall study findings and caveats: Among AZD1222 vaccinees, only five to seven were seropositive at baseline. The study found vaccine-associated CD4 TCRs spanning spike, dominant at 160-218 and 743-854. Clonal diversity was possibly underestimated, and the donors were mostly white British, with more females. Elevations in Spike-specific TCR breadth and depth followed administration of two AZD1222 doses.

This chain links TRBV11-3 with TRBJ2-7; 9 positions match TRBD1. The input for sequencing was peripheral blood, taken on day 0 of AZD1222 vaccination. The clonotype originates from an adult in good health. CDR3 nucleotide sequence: TGTGCCAGCAGTAAAGCCGGGACAGGGCCCTACGAGCAGTACTTC. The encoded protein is CASSKAGTGPYEQYF.